The clone carrying this T cell receptor (beta chain) has more than one count but fewer than ten. Its cognate antigen is unknown. This sample stems from a study of T-cell memory formation after mild COVID-19. Germline V gene sequence: CDR1 SGHTA, CDR2 FQGTGA. V lost 5 bases and J lost 4; bases outside the gene matches: 7. CDR3 length: 16 residues. Overall study findings and caveats: A balance of CD4 and CD8 characterized clones contracting day 15 to 85, whereas later expanders leaned CD4+.

From the 5' RACE reads, TCRdb called clonotypes with MiXCR, one entry per CDR3 protein. The sample lists fewer than 700,000 distinct CDR3 sequences, 18% occurring once. The specimen sequenced was PBMCs or a T cell subset sorted from them (not recorded which). The TCR originated in an adult woman who had mild COVID-19 (a few samples of this study predate the infection). Cell type and time point are not known. The chain uses TRBV7-3 and TRBJ2-6; 8 positions agree with TRBD1. CDR3 sequence: CASSPTGGAGANVLTF. The CDR3 DNA sequence: TGTGCCAGCAGCCCCACAGGGGGAGCAGGGGCCAACGTCCTGACTTTC.